The clone carrying this TCR beta chain appeared a few times. Trimming pared 6 bases from V and 4 bases from J, leaving 20 bases between. Per the germline V gene, CDR1 is DFQATT and CDR2 is SNEGSKA (reference sequence). CDR3 length equals 15 residues. Diagnosis rested on symptoms, serum thyroxine and TRAb, thyroid ultrasound, and orbital computed tomography. From approximately 9.5 ml of fresh peripheral blood, PBMCs were isolated. This sample was included in a study of T cells in Graves' hyperthyroidism and ophthalmopathy. RNA transcripts served as the template for amplifying TCR beta CDR3 regions. The TCR CDR3 first-round RT-PCR relied on the HTBI primer set. From the multiplex PCR reads, TCRdb called clonotypes with MiXCR, one entry per CDR3 protein. This table holds some 720,000 distinct CDR3 sequences, around 17% found once.

This TCR came from a man aged 18 to 35 with Graves' hyperthyroidism. Sequencing input: blood. The chain employs TRBV20-1 and TRBJ2-3, with TRBD2 as a possible D gene (6 bases). The CDR3 spells CSALRGTGVADTQYF. The CDR3 coding sequence is TGCAGTGCACTCCGTGGCACGGGAGTGGCAGATACGCAGTATTTT.